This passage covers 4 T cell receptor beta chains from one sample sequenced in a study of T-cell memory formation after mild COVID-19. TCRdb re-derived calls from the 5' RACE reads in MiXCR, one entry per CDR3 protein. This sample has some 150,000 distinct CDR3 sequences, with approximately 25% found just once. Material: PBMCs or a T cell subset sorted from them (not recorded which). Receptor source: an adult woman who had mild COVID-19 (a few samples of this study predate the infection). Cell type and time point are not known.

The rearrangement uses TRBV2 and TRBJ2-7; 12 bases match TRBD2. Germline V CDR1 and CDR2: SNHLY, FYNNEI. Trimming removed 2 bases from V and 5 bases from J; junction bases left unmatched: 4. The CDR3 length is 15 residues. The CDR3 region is CASSEWTSGADEQYF. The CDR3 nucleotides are TGTGCCAGCAGTGAATGGACTAGCGGGGCCGACGAGCAGTACTTC. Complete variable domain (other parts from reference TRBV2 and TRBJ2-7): EPEVTQTPSHQVTQMGQEVILRCVPISNHLYFYWYRQILGQKVEFLVSFYNNEISEKSEIFDDQFSVERPDGSNFTLKIRSTKLEDSAMYFCASSEWTSGADEQYFGPGTRLTVT.

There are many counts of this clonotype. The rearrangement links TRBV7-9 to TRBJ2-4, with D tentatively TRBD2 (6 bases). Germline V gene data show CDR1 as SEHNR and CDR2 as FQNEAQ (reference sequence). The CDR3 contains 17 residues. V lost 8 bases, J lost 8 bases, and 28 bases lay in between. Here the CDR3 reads CASSRSGGPDVVDIQYF. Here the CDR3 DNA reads TGTGCCAGCTCGCGGAGCGGAGGGCCCGACGTTGTGGACATTCAGTACTTC.

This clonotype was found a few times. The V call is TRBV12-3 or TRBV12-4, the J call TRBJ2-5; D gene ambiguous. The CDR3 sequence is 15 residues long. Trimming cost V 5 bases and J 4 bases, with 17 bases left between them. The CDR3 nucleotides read TGTGCCAGCAGTACCGTTCTGGAGTTGGGAGAGACCCAGTACTTC. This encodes CASSTVLELGETQYF.

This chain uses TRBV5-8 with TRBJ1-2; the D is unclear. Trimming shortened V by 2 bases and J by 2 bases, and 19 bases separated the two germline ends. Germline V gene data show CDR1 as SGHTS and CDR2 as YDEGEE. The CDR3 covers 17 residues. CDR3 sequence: CASSFPTRTTANYGYTF. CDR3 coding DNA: TGTGCCAGCAGCTTCCCGACTCGGACTACTGCAAACTATGGCTACACCTTC.